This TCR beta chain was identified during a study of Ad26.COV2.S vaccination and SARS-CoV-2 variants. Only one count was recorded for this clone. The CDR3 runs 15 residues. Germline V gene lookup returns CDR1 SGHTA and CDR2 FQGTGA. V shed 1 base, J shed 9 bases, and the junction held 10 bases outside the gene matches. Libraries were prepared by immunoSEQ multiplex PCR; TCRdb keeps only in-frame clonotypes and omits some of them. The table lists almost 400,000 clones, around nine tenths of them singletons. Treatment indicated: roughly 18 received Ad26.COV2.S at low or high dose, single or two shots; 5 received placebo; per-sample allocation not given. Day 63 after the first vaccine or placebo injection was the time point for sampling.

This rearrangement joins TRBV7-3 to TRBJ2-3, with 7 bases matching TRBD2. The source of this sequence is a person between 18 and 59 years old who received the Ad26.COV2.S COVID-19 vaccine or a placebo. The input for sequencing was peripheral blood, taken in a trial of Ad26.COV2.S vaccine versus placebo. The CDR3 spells CASSLKAGERWTQYF. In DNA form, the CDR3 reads TGTGCCAGCAGCTTAAAGGCGGGAGAGAGGTGGACGCAGTATTTT.